Sequencing of this T cell receptor (beta chain) was carried out in a study of shared clonotypes between healthy human individuals. Study-wide points: Read depth was anticipated to influence clonotype sharing among donors.

Germline lookup yields CDR1 SGDLS and CDR2 YYNGEE. The CDR3 has 16 amino acids. Trimming shortened V by 0 bases and J by 0 bases, and 10 bases separated the two germline ends. Terminally differentiated effector memory CD45RA+ cells were excluded by CCR7 positive selection of CD45RO-negative cells. A remark on this clone: The antigen is undetermined.

Only in-frame clones appear in the TCRdb table, and some are missing; sequencing was by immunoSEQ multiplex PCR. This sample has approximately 2,200,000 clones, with 90% to 95% found just once. The clonotype comes from a man aged 18-30 years in good health. Some clones in this sample may be carry-over from other donors' samples. Material: naive CD8+ T cells from PBMCs. The chain is built from TRBV9 and TRBJ2-1, with D hard to call. In nucleotides, the CDR3 is TGTGCCAGCAGCGTAGATCAGAGGTACTCCTACAATGAGCAGTTCTTC. It yields the protein CASSVDQRYSYNEQFF.